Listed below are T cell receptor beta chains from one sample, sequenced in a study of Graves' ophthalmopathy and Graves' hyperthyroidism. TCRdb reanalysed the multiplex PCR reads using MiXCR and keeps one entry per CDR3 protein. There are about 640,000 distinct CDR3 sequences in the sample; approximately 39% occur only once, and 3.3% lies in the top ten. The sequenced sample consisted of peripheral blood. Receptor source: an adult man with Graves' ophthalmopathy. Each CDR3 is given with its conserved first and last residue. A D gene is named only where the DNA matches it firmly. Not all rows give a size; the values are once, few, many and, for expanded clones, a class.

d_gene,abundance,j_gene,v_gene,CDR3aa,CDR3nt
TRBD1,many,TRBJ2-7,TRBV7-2,CASSGPQGQRTSYEQYF,TGTGCCAGCAGCGGCCCGCAGGGACAGCGTACCTCCTACGAGCAGTACTTC
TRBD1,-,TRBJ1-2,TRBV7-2,CASSLGQADPRGYTF,TGTGCCAGCAGCCTTGGACAGGCGGACCCGCGGGGCTACACCTTC
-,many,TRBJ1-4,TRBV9,CASSARDKDREKLFF,TGTGCCAGCAGCGCCCGGGACAAGGACCGTGAAAAACTGTTTTTT
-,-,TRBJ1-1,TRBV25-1,CASTVGQNTEAFF,TGTGCCAGCACGGTTGGACAGAACACTGAAGCTTTCTTT
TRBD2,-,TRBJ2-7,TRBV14,CASSQARGTSGIF,TGTGCCAGCAGCCAAGCCCGCGGGACTAGCGGTATCTTC
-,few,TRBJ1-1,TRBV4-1,CASSQDPSAGVRTEAFF,TGCGCCAGCAGCCAAGATCCCTCAGCCGGTGTGAGAACTGAAGCTTTCTTT
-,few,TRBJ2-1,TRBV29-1,CSVEDWRDEQFF,TGCAGCGTTGAAGATTGGCGAGATGAGCAGTTCTTC
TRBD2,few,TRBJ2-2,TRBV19,CASKGTSIGELFF,TGTGCCAGTAAAGGGACTAGCATCGGGGAGCTGTTTTTT
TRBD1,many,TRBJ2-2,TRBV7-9,CASSSLDRGNTGELFF,TGTGCCAGCAGCTCGTTGGACAGGGGGAACACCGGGGAGCTGTTTTTT
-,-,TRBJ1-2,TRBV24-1,CASLDGNGYTF,TGTGCCAGCTTGGATGGGAACGGTTACACCTTC
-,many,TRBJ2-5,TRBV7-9,CASSSQGFGETQYF,TGTGCCAGCAGCTCGCAGGGATTTGGGGAGACCCAGTACTTC
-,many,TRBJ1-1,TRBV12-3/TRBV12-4,CASGFLTLGAFF,TGTGCCAGCGGATTTCTAACGCTCGGAGCTTTCTTT
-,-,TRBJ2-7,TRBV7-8,CASSLREVGSYEQYF,TGTGCCAGCAGCTTACGCGAGGTAGGCTCCTACGAGCAGTACTTC